This T cell receptor beta chain derives from a study of T cell responses to AZD1222 COVID-19 vaccine. Turning to the study itself: Second-dose schedules of about 4 or about 12 weeks were combined.

Study-wide results and caveats: Nearly half of spike-specific TCRs reportedly target unmutated variant regions. It was only after the peak T cell response that any repertoires were sampled.

Profiling relied on immunoSEQ multiplex PCR, and the TCRdb table lists in-frame clones only, not all of them. The sample carries approximately 160,000 clones, roughly nine tenths recorded once. Remarks on this clone: The antigen is unknown.

V dropped 6 bases and J dropped 5 bases, with 10 bases sitting between them. Germline V gene lookup returns CDR1 DFQATT and CDR2 SNEGSKA (reference sequence). The CDR3 covers 11 residues. The sequencing here drew on peripheral blood, taken on day 0 of AZD1222 vaccination. This sequence joins TRBV20-1 and TRBJ1-1; maybe TRBD1 (5 bases). This clonotype originated in an adult in good health. The CDR3 coding sequence is TGCAGTGCGGGGCGGAGTACTGAAGCTTTCTTT. It encodes CSAGRSTEAFF.